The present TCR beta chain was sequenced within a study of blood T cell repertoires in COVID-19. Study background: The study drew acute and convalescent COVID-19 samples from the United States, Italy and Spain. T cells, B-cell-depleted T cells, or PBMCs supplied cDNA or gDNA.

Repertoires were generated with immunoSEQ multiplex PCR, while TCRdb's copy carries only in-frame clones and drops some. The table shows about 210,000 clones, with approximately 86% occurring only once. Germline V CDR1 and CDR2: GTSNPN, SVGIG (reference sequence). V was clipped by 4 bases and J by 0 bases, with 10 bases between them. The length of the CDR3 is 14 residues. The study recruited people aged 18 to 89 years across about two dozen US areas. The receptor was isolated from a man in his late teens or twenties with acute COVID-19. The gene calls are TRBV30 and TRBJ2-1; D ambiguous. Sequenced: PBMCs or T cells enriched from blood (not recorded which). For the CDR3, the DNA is TGTGCCTGGAAGACTCCACACTCCTACAATGAGCAGTTCTTC. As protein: CAWKTPHSYNEQFF.